A single sample is the source of the 20 T cell receptor beta chains below, sequenced in a study of early T cells in non-severe SARS-CoV-2 infection (dated by TCRdb to about 2021). Library method: 5' RACE. This sample was sequenced with a NextSeq 500. TCRdb trimmed the raw reads at Q25, called clones with MiXCR and kept productive beta chains. One record per CDR3 amino acid sequence lists the most common genes and DNA. The sample has tens of thousands of distinct CDR3 sequences on record, 10% of them singletons. The ten largest account for 8.6% of the sample. Material for sequencing was whole blood. The origin of the receptors is an adult who was a healthcare worker with PCR-confirmed SARS-CoV-2 infection or an uninfected control (not recorded which).

This clonotype was observed at least ten times. This chain uses TRBV6-6 with TRBJ1-1; possible D gene TRBD1, 6 bases. There are 15 residues in the CDR3. The V end was cut by 7 bases, the J end by 1 base, with 16 bases between. In germline, CDR1 is MNHNY, CDR2 SVGAGI (reference sequence). CDR3 sequence reads: CASTQGGHPNTEAFF. As DNA, the CDR3 is TGTGCCAGCACCCAAGGGGGACACCCGAACACTGAAGCTTTCTTT.

This clonotype was seen ten or more times. The chain combines TRBV6-5 with TRBJ1-1, with D uncertain. The CDR3 totals 13 residues. V dropped 4 bases and J dropped 2 bases, with 8 bases sitting between them. Germline V gives CDR1 MNHEY, CDR2 SVGAGI. The chain's CDR3 is CASSSAVNTEAFF. The CDR3 DNA reads TGTGCCAGCAGTTCGGCCGTAAACACTGAAGCTTTCTTT.

This clonotype was seen ten or more times. The V gene is TRBV9, the J gene TRBJ2-3, with 8 bases lining up with TRBD2. Germline V gene lookup returns CDR1 SGDLS and CDR2 YYNGEE. V gave up 0 bases and J gave up 4 bases; unmatched junction bases: 7. The CDR3 is 16 amino acids. The CDR3 region is CASSVGDGRAADTQYF. DNA for the CDR3: TGTGCCAGCAGCGTAGGTGACGGGAGGGCCGCAGATACGCAGTATTTT. Based on the CDR3 plus reference TRBV9 and TRBJ2-3, the full variable domain is DSGVTQTPKHLITATGQRVTLRCSPRSGDLSVYWYQQSLDQGLQFLIQYYNGEERAKGNILERFSAQQFPDLHSELNLSSLELGDSALYFCASSVGDGRAADTQYFGPGTRLTVL.

This clonotype was recorded many times. V usage is TRBV7-9 and J usage is TRBJ1-3, with a tentative D call TRBD1 (5 bases). Germline V gene sequence: CDR1 SEHNR, CDR2 FQNEAQ (reference sequence). This CDR3 contains 14 residues. Trimming pared 8 bases from V and 0 bases from J, leaving 11 bases between. CDR3 sequence: CASGGEGSGNTIYF. For the CDR3, the DNA is TGTGCCAGCGGGGGGGAAGGCTCTGGAAACACCATATATTTT.

This clonotype was found many times. The gene calls are TRBV19 and TRBJ2-1; 9 nucleotides agree with TRBD2. Germline V gene sequence: CDR1 LNHDA, CDR2 SQIVND (reference sequence). The CDR3 sequence is 17 residues long. The junction had 10 bases not matched to a gene; V was cut back by 1 base and J by 6 bases. The CDR3 DNA follows: TGTGCCAGTAGTATAGGATTAATAGCGGGAGTTAGCAATGAGCAGTTCTTC. This codes for CASSIGLIAGVSNEQFF.

Only a few counts were recorded for this clonotype. The chain carries TRBV18 and TRBJ1-6; D may be TRBD1 (5 bases). The ends were cut back, 2 bases at V and 8 bases at J, with 10 bases in the middle. The germline CDR1 and CDR2 sequences are KGHSH and LQKENI. This CDR3 has 14 amino acids. The CDR3 reads CASSPSGADSPLHF. Here the CDR3 DNA reads TGTGCCAGCTCACCATCCGGGGCTGATTCACCCCTCCACTTT.

This clonotype was observed at least ten times. The chain recombines TRBV6-5 with TRBJ1-1; the D is unclear. The V end was cut by 0 bases, the J end by 8 bases, with 10 bases between. CDR3 size: 13 residues. Germline V gives CDR1 MNHEY, CDR2 SVGAGI. CDR3 amino acids: CASSYSIAAEAFF. CDR3 nucleotides: TGTGCCAGCAGTTACTCGATAGCTGCCGAAGCTTTCTTT.

This clonotype was seen many times. The chain links TRBV20-1 to TRBJ1-1; D gene uncertain. The CDR3 is 13 amino acids. V lost 4 bases and J 1 base, leaving 10 bases between the germline ends. The germline V gene encodes CDR1 DFQATT and CDR2 SNEGSKA (reference sequence). The CDR3 is CSAIGYQNTEAFF. The CDR3 DNA sequence: TGCAGTGCTATAGGGTACCAGAACACTGAAGCTTTCTTT.

There are many counts of this clonotype. This chain uses TRBV9 with TRBJ1-3; 7 nucleotides line up with TRBD1. Germline assignment: CDR1 SGDLS and CDR2 YYNGEE. This CDR3 spans 16 amino acids. Trimming removed 4 bases from V and 5 bases from J; junction bases left unmatched: 12. This chain's CDR3 is CASSSHRTGGRNTIYF. Written as DNA, the CDR3 is TGTGCCAGCAGCAGCCACAGGACAGGCGGGAGAAACACCATATATTTT.

Points on this clonotype: A much bigger clone sits one base away, suggesting this may be a read error. The rearrangement links TRBV10-3 to TRBJ1-1; D gene ambiguous. Per the germline V gene, CDR1 is ENHRY and CDR2 is SYGVKD. The CDR3 spans 10 residues. The chain's CDR3 is CTIPSPEAFF. Here the CDR3 DNA reads TGTACCATTCCCAGCCCTGAAGCTTTCTTT.

This clonotype appeared a few times. This chain connects TRBV2 to TRBJ1-6, with 9 nucleotides matching TRBD1. The CDR3 consists of 14 residues. The J segment lost 10 bases and the V segment lost 6 bases, leaving 7 bases of the junction unmatched. Germline V gene lookup returns CDR1 SNHLY and CDR2 FYNNEI. CDR3 nucleotides: TGTGCCAGCAGCCTTGACAGGGGGAGCTCACCCCTCCACTTT. It specifies CASSLDRGSSPLHF.

This clonotype was found a few times. The V call is TRBV7-3, the J call TRBJ1-1; 10 bases are a match to TRBD1. The CDR3 is 15 residues long. Germline V gene lookup returns CDR1 SGHTA and CDR2 FQGTGA. J was trimmed by 4 bases and V by 4 bases; bases with no gene match: 6. The CDR3 coding sequence is TGTGCCAGCAGCTCAGACAGGGGGCTGGCCACTGAAGCTTTCTTT. Its translation is CASSSDRGLATEAFF.

This clonotype was seen at least ten times. The chain recombines TRBV5-4 with TRBJ2-5; tentatively, D is TRBD2 (5 bases). V dropped 4 bases and J dropped 4 bases, with 14 bases sitting between them. The CDR3 consists of 14 residues. CDR1 is SGHNT and CDR2 is YYREEE in the germline V gene (reference sequence). The CDR3 coding sequence is TGTGCCAGCAGCGCTAAGGACTTTGTAGAGACCCAGTACTTC. Protein sequence: CASSAKDFVETQYF.

This chain links TRBV6-4 with TRBJ2-7; a possible D gene is TRBD1 (5 bases). V dropped 3 bases and J dropped 6 bases, with 15 bases sitting between them. This CDR3 contains 14 residues. Germline lookup yields CDR1 MRHNA and CDR2 SNTAGT. CDR3 DNA sequence: TGTGCCAGCAGTGAGAGGCAGGGCAGTACCGAGCAGTACTTC. Protein sequence: CASSERQGSTEQYF.

This clonotype showed up many times. This chain joins TRBV7-3 and TRBJ2-1; D is ambiguous. Germline loops: CDR1 SGHTA, CDR2 FQGTGA. This CDR3 is built from 13 residues. V gave up 2 bases and J gave up 5 bases, with 7 bases separating them. CDR3 sequence reads: CASSLGPDNEQFF. CDR3 coding DNA: TGTGCCAGCAGCTTAGGCCCGGACAATGAGCAGTTCTTC.

This clonotype was picked up many times. The rearrangement links TRBV7-9 to TRBJ1-4, with D perhaps matching TRBD1 (6 bases). The CDR3 runs to 14 residues. Between the trimmed V and J ends, which lost 5 bases and 4 bases, there was a span of 11 bases. CDR1 is SEHNR and CDR2 is FQNEAQ in the germline V gene (reference sequence). The CDR3 coding sequence is TGTGCCAGCAGCGCAGGGGCGGGTAATGAAAAACTGTTTTTT. The encoded protein is CASSAGAGNEKLFF.

This clonotype has just a few counts. The V gene is TRBV7-2, the J gene TRBJ1-2; TRBD1 matches 8 bases. The CDR3 is 17 amino acids. Germline V gives CDR1 SGHTA, CDR2 FQGNSA. J was trimmed by 6 bases and V by 2 bases; bases with no gene match: 14. The CDR3 loop is CASSLMSGTGLANGYTF. CDR3 in DNA: TGTGCCAGCAGCTTAATGTCGGGGACAGGTCTAGCGAATGGCTACACCTTC.

This clonotype showed up many times. This chain uses TRBV19 with TRBJ1-5; D uncertain. With 7 bases removed from V and 6 bases from J, the gap between germline ends came to 22 bases. The germline gives CDR1 LNHDA, CDR2 SQIVND (reference sequence). The CDR3 has 16 residues. The CDR3 coding sequence is TGTGCCAGTAAGAAGGCGGGTAACCAGGATCCTCAGCCCCAGCATTTT. It yields the protein CASKKAGNQDPQPQHF.

The table lists this clonotype with many counts. This chain joins TRBV7-9 and TRBJ2-4; D unclear. The CDR3 is 14 residues long. The germline V gene has CDR1 SEHNR and CDR2 FQNEAQ (reference sequence). Trimming took 4 bases from V and 0 from J, leaving 7 bases between them. The CDR3, as DNA: TGTGCCAGCAGCTGGATCCTAGCCAAAAACATTCAGTACTTC. As protein: CASSWILAKNIQYF.

This clonotype has at least ten counts. The genes are TRBV11-2 and TRBJ1-1; D not certain. The CDR3 sequence is 13 residues long. Between the trimmed V and J ends, which lost 3 bases and 1 base, there was a span of 6 bases. The V gene's germline CDR1 is SGHAT and CDR2 FQNNGV. Here the CDR3 reads CASSFWENTEAFF. The CDR3 DNA sequence: TGTGCCAGCAGCTTCTGGGAGAACACTGAAGCTTTCTTT.